The TCR beta chain under discussion was sequenced for a study of blood T cell repertoires in COVID-19. This clone was observed many times. Data came from immunoSEQ multiplex PCR; TCRdb stores just in-frame clones and leaves some out. The table lists about 410,000 clones, roughly 89% of them singletons. The CDR3 has 15 residues. Germline V lookup: CDR1 MDHEN, CDR2 SYDVKM. V was clipped by 5 bases and J by 6 bases; unmatched bases: 10. Sequencing used PBMCs or T cells enriched from blood (not recorded which). The sequence derives from a woman aged 25 to 39 who had recovered from COVID-19. This chain joins TRBV28 and TRBJ1-1; 9 positions match TRBD1. In DNA form, the CDR3 reads TGTGCCAGCAGTGGGGGACAGGGAGGAGGAGCTGAAGCTTTCTTT. This encodes CASSGGQGGGAEAFF.